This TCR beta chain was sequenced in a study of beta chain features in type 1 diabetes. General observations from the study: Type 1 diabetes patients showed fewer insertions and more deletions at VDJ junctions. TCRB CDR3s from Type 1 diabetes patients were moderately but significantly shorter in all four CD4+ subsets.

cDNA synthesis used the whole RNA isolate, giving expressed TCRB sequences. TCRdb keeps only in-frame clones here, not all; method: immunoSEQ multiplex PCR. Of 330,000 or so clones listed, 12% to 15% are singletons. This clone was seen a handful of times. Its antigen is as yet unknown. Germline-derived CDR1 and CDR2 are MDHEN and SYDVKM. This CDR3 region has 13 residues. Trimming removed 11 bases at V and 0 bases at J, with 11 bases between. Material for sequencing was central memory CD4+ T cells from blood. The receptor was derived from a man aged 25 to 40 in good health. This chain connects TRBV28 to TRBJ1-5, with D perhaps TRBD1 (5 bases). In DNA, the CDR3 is TGTGCCGGGGCAGCGGATAGCAATCAGCCCCAGCATTTT. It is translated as CAGAADSNQPQHF.